Listed below are T cell receptor beta chains from one sample, sequenced in a study of control samples from healthy donors and cancer patients. The assay was immunoSEQ multiplex PCR, and TCRdb's table has in-frame clones only and misses some. The sample contains approximately 150,000 clones, over 95% of which appear only once. The sequenced material came from blood. The receptor source for this set is a young woman in good health. CDR3s include the opening cysteine and the closing phenylalanine or tryptophan. D genes are given only for firm matches. Size is omitted from some rows. Given values are once, few, many or a class for expanded clones.

.,TRBD2,TRBJ2-1,TRBV7-9,TGTGCCAGCAGTAACCGGGGGGGTATAGACGACAATGAGCAGTTCTTC,CASSNRGGIDDNEQFF
once,TRBD1,TRBJ1-5,TRBV6-5,TGTGCCAGTAGACAGGGAAGCAATCAGCCCCAGCATTTT,CASRQGSNQPQHF
.,TRBD1,TRBJ2-7,TRBV6-5,TGTGCCAGCAGGTACGACAGGGGAACATACGAGCAGTACTTC,CASRYDRGTYEQYF
.,.,TRBJ1-2,TRBV10-3,TGTGCCATCAGTGGGACGGCGCATGGCTACACCTTC,CAISGTAHGYTF
once,.,TRBJ1-1,TRBV7-6,TGTGCCAGCAGCCCAATGCCGGACAGAAGGAACACTGAAGCTTTCTTT,CASSPMPDRRNTEAFF
.,.,TRBJ1-5,TRBV28,TGTGCCAGCAGTTTGGGTGGGAGATACAATCAGCCCCAGCATTTT,CASSLGGRYNQPQHF
.,TRBD1,TRBJ2-1,TRBV7-9,TGTGCCAGCAGCTTTGGGACAGAGTACAATGAGCAGTTCTTC,CASSFGTEYNEQFF
.,.,TRBJ2-1,TRBV6-2/TRBV6-3,TGTGCCAGCAGCCAACAGGCGGACTACAATGAGCAGTTCTTC,CASSQQADYNEQFF
.,.,TRBJ1-1,TRBV19,TGTGCCAGTAGTATGTTACACACTGAAGCTTTCTTT,CASSMLHTEAFF
.,.,TRBJ2-3,TRBV30,TGTGCCTGGAGAGCTCACAGCACAGATACGCAGTATTTT,CAWRAHSTDTQYF
.,TRBD1,TRBJ1-5,TRBV9,TGTGCCAGCAGCAAGACAGGGGGCAATCAGCCCCAGCATTTT,CASSKTGGNQPQHF
.,TRBD2,TRBJ2-7,TRBV6-2/TRBV6-3,TGTGCCAGCAGCCCGGTATTGGGTGGACTAGCGAACGAGCAGTACTTC,CASSPVLGGLANEQYF
.,.,TRBJ1-2,TRBV4-1,TGCGCCAGCAGCCAATGGGCCGAGGCGGCCTATGGCTACACCTTC,CASSQWAEAAYGYTF
once,TRBD1,TRBJ1-6,TRBV2,TGTGCCAGCAATCCGGGACAGGCGGACTCTGGTTCACCCCTCCACTTT,CASNPGQADSGSPLHF
.,TRBD1,TRBJ1-2,TRBV27,TGTGCCAGCAGTAGGACAGGGAAGGTCTATGGCTACACCTTC,CASSRTGKVYGYTF
.,.,TRBJ1-1,TRBV28,TGTGCCAGCAGACGTGGAGGGGGAGGTACTGAAGCTTTCTTT,CASRRGGGGTEAFF
few,.,TRBJ1-2,TRBV7-9,TGTGCCACCCCGGACAGCTATGGCTACACCTTC,CATPDSYGYTF
.,.,TRBJ2-7,TRBV25-1,TGTGCCAGCAGTGAAGGGGTGACAGTCTCCTACGAGCAGTACTTC,CASSEGVTVSYEQYF
.,.,TRBJ2-5,TRBV4-1,TGCGCCAGCAGCCAAGAAAGAGGGAGGACACAAGAGACCCAGTACTTC,CASSQERGRTQETQYF
.,.,TRBJ2-3,TRBV6-6,TGTGCCAGCAGTTACGGGCTAGCTACAGATACGCAGTATTTT,CASSYGLATDTQYF
.,.,TRBJ2-5,TRBV27,TGTGCCAGCAGTTTATCGGTGGCAGCGAAAGAGACCCAGTACTTC,CASSLSVAAKETQYF
.,.,TRBJ2-3,TRBV30,TGTGCCTGGAGCGATCTAGCGACTAGCACAGATACGCAGTATTTT,CAWSDLATSTDTQYF
.,TRBD1,TRBJ2-7,TRBV25-1,TGTGCCAGCAGTGAATTTTCTGCCCGGGACAGTTTCTACGAGCAGTACTTC,CASSEFSARDSFYEQYF
few,.,TRBJ1-2,TRBV5-1,TGCGCCAGCAGCTCAGTTATTTCGGACGTATTCAACTATGGCTACACCTTC,CASSSVISDVFNYGYTF
.,.,TRBJ2-7,TRBV27,TGTGCCAGCAGTTTAAGTTTCGTTGACAGAATTTGCGAGCAGTACTTC,CASSLSFVDRICEQYF
.,.,TRBJ1-4,TRBV2,TGTGCCAGCACAGGGGCTAATGAAAAACTGTTTTTT,CASTGANEKLFF
.,TRBD2,TRBJ2-1,TRBV5-1,TGCGCCAGCAGCTTGCGGATCCAGACAGATAGCGGGAGGTCCCCCCTTTACAATGAGCAGTTCTTC,CASSLRIQTDSGRSPLYNEQFF
.,TRBD2,TRBJ2-1,TRBV19,TGTGCCAGTAGCCTAGGGGGGTTGGGACTAGCGGCGGTTGGTGAGCAGTTCTTC,CASSLGGLGLAAVGEQFF
.,TRBD1,TRBJ1-2,TRBV27,TGTGCCAGCAGTCCACTCCCTGGGACAGCGAATGGCTACACCTTC,CASSPLPGTANGYTF
once,TRBD1,TRBJ1-4,TRBV7-2,TGTGCCAGCAGCTTATGGGGACAGGGGGTTGAAAAACTGTTTTTT,CASSLWGQGVEKLFF
.,TRBD2,TRBJ2-1,TRBV6-4,TGTGCCAGCAGTGCGACTAGCGGTGGGGGCAATGAGCAGTTCTTC,CASSATSGGGNEQFF
few,TRBD2,TRBJ2-3,TRBV20-1,TGCAGTGCTAGTCTCCCTAGCGGGAGGGGTAGTACGCAGTATTTT,CSASLPSGRGSTQYF
.,.,TRBJ1-2,TRBV6-5,TGTGCCAGCAGTTCCGCCGATAACTATGGCTACACCTTC,CASSSADNYGYTF
.,.,TRBJ1-4,TRBV19,TGTGCCAGTAGTAACCCCCGGGAGGCGGGGGCGCGGGAAAAACTGTTTTTT,CASSNPREAGAREKLFF
.,TRBD1,TRBJ1-4,TRBV5-1,TGCGCCAGCAGCCCAACAGGGGACAGTAACGAAAAACTGTTTTTT,CASSPTGDSNEKLFF
.,.,TRBJ1-4,TRBV28,TGTGCCAACTCGAGAGGCGGGGGTGAAAAACTGTTTTTT,CANSRGGGEKLFF
.,.,TRBJ1-5,TRBV5-6,TGTGCCAGCAGCTTGATAGGCAATCAGCCCCAGCATTTT,CASSLIGNQPQHF
.,.,TRBJ1-2,TRBV4-2,TGTGCCAGCAGCCCCCGGCAGGGAGGCTATGGCTACACCTTC,CASSPRQGGYGYTF
.,.,TRBJ1-1,TRBV6-5,TGTGCCAGCAGGGGGGGGAGCGGGCGAGCTTTCTTT,CASRGGSGRAFF
.,.,TRBJ2-3,TRBV28,TGTGCCAGCATAGGGGGAGTTGCAGATACGCAGTATTTT,CASIGGVADTQYF
.,.,TRBJ2-7,TRBV11-1,TGTGCCAGCAGCTTAGCAGCACCCACAACTAAATCCTACGAGCAGTACTTC,CASSLAAPTTKSYEQYF
.,TRBD2,TRBJ2-1,TRBV19,TGTGCCAGTAGTACCGGGACTAGCGGGAGTTACAATGAGCAGTTCTTC,CASSTGTSGSYNEQFF
once,.,TRBJ2-1,TRBV11-3,TGTGCCAGCAGCCAGGGCGGGAAGTGGAACAATGAGCAGTTCTTC,CASSQGGKWNNEQFF
once,.,TRBJ1-1,TRBV28,TGTGCCAGCAGTTTAGGAACTCTCTCTCACACTGAAGCTTTCTTT,CASSLGTLSHTEAFF
.,.,TRBJ1-3,TRBV7-9,TGTGCCAGCAGCTCTACGGGGCGACTAAGCACCATATATTTT,CASSSTGRLSTIYF
few,.,TRBJ1-3,TRBV13,TGTGCCAGCAGCTTAGCGGGAAACACCATATATTTT,CASSLAGNTIYF
.,.,TRBJ2-4,TRBV11-2,TGTGCCAGCAGCTTAGCCCACCGGACACCTACAGCCAAAAACATTCAGTACTTC,CASSLAHRTPTAKNIQYF